This T cell receptor (beta chain) was found in a study of CD8 T cells in ankylosing spondylitis. This clonotype has a count of ten or more. Each CDR3 protein gets one entry after TCRdb re-called the 5' RACE reads with MiXCR. The sample carries about 300,000 distinct CDR3 sequences, more than 9% recorded once. V was clipped by 4 bases and J by 3 bases, with 13 bases between them. Germline V CDR1 and CDR2: LGHDT, YNNKEL (reference sequence). This CDR3 is 15 amino acids long. Sequenced: blood, either unsorted or a sorted T cell fraction (not recorded which). The chain couples TRBV3-1 to TRBJ1-5, with D perhaps TRBD1 (5 bases). This sequence was found in a female donor with ankylosing spondylitis or in good health (not recorded which). CDR3 DNA: TGTGCCAGCAGCCTAGGACACAGCGTCAATCAGCCCCAGCATTTT. Its protein product is CASSLGHSVNQPQHF.